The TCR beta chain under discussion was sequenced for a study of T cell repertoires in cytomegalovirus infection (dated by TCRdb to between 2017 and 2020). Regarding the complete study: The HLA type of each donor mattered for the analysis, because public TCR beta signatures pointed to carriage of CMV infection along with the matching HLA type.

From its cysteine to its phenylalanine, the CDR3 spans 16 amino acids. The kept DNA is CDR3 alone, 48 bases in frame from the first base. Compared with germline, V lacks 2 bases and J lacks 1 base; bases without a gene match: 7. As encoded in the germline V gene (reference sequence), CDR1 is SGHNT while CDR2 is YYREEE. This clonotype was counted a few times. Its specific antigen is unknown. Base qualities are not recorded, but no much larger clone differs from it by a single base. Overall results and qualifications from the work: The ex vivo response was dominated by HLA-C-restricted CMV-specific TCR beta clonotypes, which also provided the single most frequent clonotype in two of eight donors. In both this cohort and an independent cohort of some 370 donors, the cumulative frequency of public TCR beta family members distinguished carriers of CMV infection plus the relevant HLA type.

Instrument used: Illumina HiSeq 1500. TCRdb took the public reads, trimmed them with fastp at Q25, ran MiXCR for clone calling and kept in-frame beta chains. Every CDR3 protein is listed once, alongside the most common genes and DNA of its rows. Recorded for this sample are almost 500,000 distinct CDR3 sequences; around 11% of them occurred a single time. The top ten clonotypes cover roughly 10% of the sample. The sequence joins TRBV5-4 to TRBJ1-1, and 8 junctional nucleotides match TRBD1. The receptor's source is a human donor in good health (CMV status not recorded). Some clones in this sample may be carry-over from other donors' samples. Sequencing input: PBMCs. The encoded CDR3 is CASSFTGGIQNTEAFF. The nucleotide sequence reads TGTGCCAGCAGCTTCACAGGGGGGATACAGAACACTGAAGCTTTCTTT.